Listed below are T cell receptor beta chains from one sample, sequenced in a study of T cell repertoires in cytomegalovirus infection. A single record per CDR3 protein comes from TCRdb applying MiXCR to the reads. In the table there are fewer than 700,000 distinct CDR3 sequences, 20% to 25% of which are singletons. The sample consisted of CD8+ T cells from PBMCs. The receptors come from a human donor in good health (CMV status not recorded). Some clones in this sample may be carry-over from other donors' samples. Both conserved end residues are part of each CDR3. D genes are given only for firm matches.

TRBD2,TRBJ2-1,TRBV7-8,CASSREGSAGNEQFF
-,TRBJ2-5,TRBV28,CASSLYTIKETQYF
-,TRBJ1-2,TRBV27,CASSLSGIGPYNYGYTF
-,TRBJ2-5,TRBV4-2,CASSQVGPKETQYF
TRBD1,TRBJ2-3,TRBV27,CASSMGTGIFDTQYF
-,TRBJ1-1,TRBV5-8,CASSKVWGSTEAFF
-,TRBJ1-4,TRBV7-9,CASSSRLAPLNEKLFF
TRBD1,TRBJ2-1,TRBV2,CASFTGEQVNEQFF
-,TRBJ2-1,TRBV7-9,CASSSIVRYNEQFF
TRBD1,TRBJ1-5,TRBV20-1,CSAVDRGFDQPQHF
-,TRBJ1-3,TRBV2,CASSEFPQGSGNTIYF
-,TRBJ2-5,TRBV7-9,CASSPREYQETQYF
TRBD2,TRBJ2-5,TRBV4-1,CASSQDFAGGREETQYF
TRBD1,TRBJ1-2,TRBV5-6,CASSLRGQGTYGYTF
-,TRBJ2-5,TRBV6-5,CASSYENGETQYF
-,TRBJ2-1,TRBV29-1,CSVGRGGYFNEQFF
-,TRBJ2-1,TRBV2,CAISRRDVKVDEQFF
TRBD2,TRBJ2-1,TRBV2,CASSEGLAGSYNEQFF
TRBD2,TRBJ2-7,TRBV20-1,CSAGTSGAPYEQYF
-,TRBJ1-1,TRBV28,CASSFEHMNTEAFF
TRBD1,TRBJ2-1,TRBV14,CASSQWTGPHNEQFF
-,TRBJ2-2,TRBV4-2,CASSHWAGELFF
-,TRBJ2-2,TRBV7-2,CASSLNVANTNTGELFF
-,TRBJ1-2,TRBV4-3,CASSLRRTRWVAAF
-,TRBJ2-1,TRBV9,CASSNSGGAMDEQFF
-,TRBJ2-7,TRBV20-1,CSAEDQEWAYEQYF
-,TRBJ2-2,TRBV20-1,CSATTGSVNTGELFF
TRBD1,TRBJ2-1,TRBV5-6,CASSGGTGNNEQFF
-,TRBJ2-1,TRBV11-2,CASSPGTEQFF
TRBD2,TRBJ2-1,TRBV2,CASSSRSGGGNNEQFF
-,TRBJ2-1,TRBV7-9,CASSLRGTPFEQFF
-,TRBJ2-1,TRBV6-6,CASRAGQDEQFF
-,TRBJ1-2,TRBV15,CATSRDWGGGYTF
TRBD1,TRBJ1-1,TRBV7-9,CANSTGDGVNTEAFF
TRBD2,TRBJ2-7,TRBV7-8,CAGSSSLAGDYEQYF
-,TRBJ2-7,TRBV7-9,CASSLDARSYEQYF
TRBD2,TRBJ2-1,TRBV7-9,CANRGGGQAYNEQFF
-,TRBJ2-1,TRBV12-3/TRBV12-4,CASSLALRDFWGGFLNEQFF
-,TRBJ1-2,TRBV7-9,CASSLGGVEGYTF
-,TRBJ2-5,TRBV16,CASSQSTHKETQYF
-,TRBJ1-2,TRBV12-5,CASGLMGYAGYGDYTF
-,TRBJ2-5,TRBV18,CASAPPGEETQYF
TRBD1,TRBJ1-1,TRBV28,CASSEGQDHYNTEAFF
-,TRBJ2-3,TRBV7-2,CASSFGAGRSDTQYF
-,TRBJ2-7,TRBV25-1,CASSPTGYYEQYF
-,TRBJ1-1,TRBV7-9,CASSPFGGRSVVPEAFF
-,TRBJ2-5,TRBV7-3,CASSPGTLVARETQYF
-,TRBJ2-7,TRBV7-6,CASSLGGLVHEQYF
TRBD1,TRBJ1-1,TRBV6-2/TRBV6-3,CASSYPATGILNTEAYF